One and the same sample provided the 22 T cell receptor beta chains below, sequenced in a study of vaccination effects on CD4 cells after COVID-19. Subsequent to a culture period of about ten days, CD4+ T cells were isolated. These TCRs' antigens remain unknown. The data were produced by immunoSEQ multiplex PCR, yet TCRdb's version contains in-frame clones alone and is incomplete. The sample holds about 58,000 clones, 70% to 80% seen once. This sample comprised CD4+ T cells from PBMCs cultured without peptide, obtained before COVID-19 vaccination. These receptors were taken from a human donor who received a COVID-19 vaccine.

The rearrangement joins TRBV18 to TRBJ2-7, with 9 bases that match TRBD1. Unmatched junction bases numbered 1, after V lost 2 bases and J lost 5 bases. This CDR3 is built from 13 residues. Germline V gene sequence: CDR1 KGHSH, CDR2 LQKENI. CDR3 amino acids: CASSPRTGDEQYV. CDR3 nucleotide sequence: TGTGCCAGCTCACCAAGGACAGGGGACGAGCAGTACGTC.

The chain links TRBV18 to TRBJ1-3; D gene uncertain. This CDR3 has 15 amino acids. V lost 0 bases and J lost 4, with 10 bases in between. Germline-derived CDR1 and CDR2 are KGHSH and LQKENI. The CDR3 DNA reads TGTGCCAGCTCACCACCGTCGGGTGTGGGAAACACCATATATTTT. It translates to CASSPPSGVGNTIYF.

The gene calls are TRBV19 and TRBJ1-5; 8 nucleotides align to TRBD1. V shed 3 bases, J shed 7 bases, and the junction held 8 bases outside the gene matches. The CDR3 totals 15 residues. CDR1 is LNHDA, CDR2 SQIVND, per germline (reference sequence). CDR3 amino acids: CASSMFQGAGQPQHF. The CDR3 DNA reads TGTGCCAGTAGTATGTTTCAGGGGGCCGGGCAGCCCCAGCATTTT. Combining the CDR3 with reference TRBV19 and TRBJ1-5 gives the whole variable domain DGGITQSPKYLFRKEGQNVTLSCEQNLNHDAMYWYRQDPGQGLRLIYYSQIVNDFQKGDIAEGYSVSREKKESFPLTVTSAQKNPTAFYLCASSMFQGAGQPQHFGDGTRLSIL.

The rearrangement uses TRBV4-1 and TRBJ2-5; no definite D call. The germline V and J ends were trimmed by 4 bases and 1 base, with 10 bases remaining between them. Germline CDR1 and CDR2: MGHRA and YSYEKL. The length of the CDR3 is 14 residues. CDR3 in amino acids: CASSRGPFQETQYF. The CDR3 DNA sequence: TGCGCCAGCAGCCGGGGTCCCTTCCAAGAGACCCAGTACTTC.

CDR3 in amino acids: CASSPLAQNYGYTF. The CDR3 coding sequence is TGTGCCAGCAGCCCCCTCGCGCAGAACTATGGCTACACCTTC. The genes are TRBV6-5 and TRBJ1-2, with D uncertain. The germline CDR1 and CDR2 sequences are MNHEY and SVGAGI. V lost 6 bases and J lost 2, with 13 bases in between. The CDR3 runs 14 residues.

This rearrangement joins TRBV4-1 to TRBJ1-6, with 8 bases that match TRBD1. Germline CDR1 is MGHRA and CDR2 is YSYEKL. V lost 3 bases to trimming and J lost 7 bases; unmatched junction nucleotides: 8. This CDR3 is 16 amino acids long. This chain's CDR3 is CASSQEGTGLNSPLHF. For the CDR3, the DNA is TGCGCCAGCAGCCAGGAGGGGACAGGTTTAAATTCACCCCTCCACTTT.

V gene TRBV7-2 combines with J gene TRBJ1-6; tentatively, D is TRBD1 (5 bases). V lost 0 bases to trimming and J lost 0 bases, with 12 bases between them. From germline, CDR1 is SGHTA and CDR2 FQGNSA. The CDR3 is 18 residues long. In DNA form, the CDR3 reads TGTGCCAGCAGCTTAGCGGGGGGAGTGGTCTCCTATAATTCACCCCTCCACTTT. Protein product: CASSLAGGVVSYNSPLHF.

There are a few counts of this clone. The rearrangement joins TRBV18 to TRBJ1-2; D is ambiguous. Per the germline V gene, CDR1 is KGHSH and CDR2 is LQKENI. This CDR3 comprises 14 residues. The V gene lost 4 bases and the J gene lost 3 bases, with 12 bases spanning the gap. The CDR3 region has the DNA TGTGCCAGCTCACGTGTTGCGGGTGACTATGGCTACACCTTC. This encodes CASSRVAGDYGYTF.

The chain combines TRBV27 with TRBJ1-2, with a possible D match to TRBD1 (5 bases). Trimming took 0 bases from V and 8 from J, leaving 10 bases between them. Germline values: CDR1 MNHEY, CDR2 SMNVEV (reference sequence). The CDR3 is 13 residues long. The CDR3 region has the DNA TGTGCCAGCAGTTTATCGGGGGGTTACGGCTACACCTTC. Residues: CASSLSGGYGYTF.

This clone appeared a few times. The chain has TRBV2 and TRBJ2-2, with TRBD1 identical over 9 bases. Trimming at V came to 5 bases and at J to 3 bases, leaving 4 bases not matched to a gene. Germline CDR1 SNHLY, CDR2 FYNNEI. This CDR3 comprises 15 residues. In DNA form, the CDR3 reads TGTGCCAGCAGTAGACAGGGGGGGTACACCGGGGAGCTGTTTTTT. This translates into CASSRQGGYTGELFF. The full variable domain, in which reference TRBV2 and TRBJ2-2 provide the parts outside the CDR3, is EPEVTQTPSHQVTQMGQEVILRCVPISNHLYFYWYRQILGQKVEFLVSFYNNEISEKSEIFDDQFSVERPDGSNFTLKIRSTKLEDSAMYFCASSRQGGYTGELFFGEGSRLTVL.

The V and J genes are TRBV7-9 and TRBJ1-2; D might be TRBD1 (5 bases). The CDR3 has 15 amino acids. Germline V lookup: CDR1 SEHNR, CDR2 FQNEAQ (reference sequence). Trimming removed 2 bases at V and 3 bases at J, with 13 bases between. CDR3 residues: CASSLMWGMDYGYTF. Here the CDR3 DNA reads TGTGCCAGCAGCTTAATGTGGGGGATGGACTATGGCTACACCTTC.

The chain couples TRBV19 to TRBJ1-1, with 8 nucleotides matching TRBD1. Trimming took 4 bases from V and 1 from J; bases not matched to a gene: 2. The CDR3 loop spans 14 amino acids. Germline V CDR1 and CDR2: LNHDA, SQIVND (reference sequence). CDR3 nucleotides: TGTGCCAGTAGTACAGGGGGCCGGAACACTGAAGCTTTCTTT. Amino acid sequence: CASSTGGRNTEAFF.

This chain joins TRBV28 and TRBJ1-2, with D possibly matching TRBD1 (6 bases). The CDR3 consists of 13 residues. The germline CDR1 and CDR2 sequences are MDHEN and SYDVKM. Trimming stripped 7 bases from V and 1 base from J, with 10 bases between. The DNA of the CDR3 is TGTGCCAGCACAGGACAGATTAACTATGGCTACACCTTC. Its protein is CASTGQINYGYTF.

This chain uses TRBV7-9 with TRBJ1-4; no firm D call. Germline CDR1 and CDR2: SEHNR and FQNEAQ (reference sequence). V lost 0 bases, J lost 7 bases, and 12 bases lay in between. The CDR3 is made up of 15 amino acids. CDR3 in amino acids: CASSLALSEAEKLFF. The CDR3 DNA follows: TGTGCCAGCAGCTTAGCGCTATCAGAGGCTGAAAAACTGTTTTTT.

J is TRBJ2-5 and V is TRBV9, with TRBD2 identical over 7 bases. With 0 bases clipped from V and 3 bases from J, the junction kept 2 bases outside the gene matches. The CDR3 is made up of 14 amino acids. The germline CDR1 and CDR2 sequences are SGDLS and YYNGEE. The CDR3 is CASSVGLAEETQYF. In nucleotides, the CDR3 is TGTGCCAGCAGCGTAGGGCTAGCGGAAGAGACCCAGTACTTC.

The chain combines TRBV14 with TRBJ1-4; 9 bases line up with TRBD1. The germline V gene has CDR1 SGHDN and CDR2 FVKESK. The CDR3 consists of 15 residues. V shed 2 bases, J shed 7 bases, and the junction held 5 bases outside the gene matches. The CDR3 DNA is TGTGCCAGCAGCCAACGGACAGGGGAGCGTGAAAAACTGTTTTTT. Translating it yields CASSQRTGEREKLFF.

The rearrangement links TRBV6-1 to TRBJ2-7; tentatively, D is TRBD1 or TRBD2 (5 bases each). V dropped 3 bases and J dropped 4 bases, with 19 bases sitting between them. The length of the CDR3 is 16 residues. From germline, CDR1 is MNHNS and CDR2 SASEGT. Here the CDR3 DNA reads TGTGCCAGCAGTGAGCCTAATTGGGGGACGAGGTACGAGCAGTACGTC. Translated: CASSEPNWGTRYEQYV.

J is TRBJ1-6 and V is TRBV6-5; weak D call: TRBD1 (6 bases). The CDR3 length is 15 residues. The V gene lost 6 bases and the J gene lost 3 bases, with 12 bases spanning the gap. From germline, CDR1 is MNHEY and CDR2 SVGAGI. CDR3 in DNA: TGTGCCAGCAGAGACGGACAGAGCTATAATTCACCCCTCCACTTT. Translated: CASRDGQSYNSPLHF.

The chain joins TRBV7-2 to TRBJ1-4; 12 positions match TRBD1. Germline loops: CDR1 SGHTA, CDR2 FQGNSA. With V trimmed by 1 base and J by 7 bases, 13 bases remained unmatched. The CDR3 loop spans 19 amino acids. CDR3 protein: CASSLGLGTGGWEGEKLFF. CDR3 nucleotide sequence: TGTGCCAGCAGCTTAGGCCTAGGGACAGGGGGCTGGGAGGGTGAAAAACTGTTTTTT.

The rearrangement links TRBV2 to TRBJ2-7; D is perhaps TRBD1 (5 bases). This CDR3 spans 12 amino acids. V was clipped by 6 bases and J by 0 bases, with 6 bases between them. CDR1 and CDR2 from the germline V gene are SNHLY and FYNNEI. CDR3 sequence: CASRGDSYEQYV. CDR3 sequence (DNA): TGTGCCAGCAGAGGGGACTCCTACGAGCAGTACGTC.

This sequence joins TRBV14 and TRBJ1-3; D is unclear. Looked up from germline, CDR1 is SGHDN and CDR2 is FVKESK. The CDR3 extends over 16 amino acids. V was cut by 0 bases and J by 5 bases, with 14 bases left in between. The DNA of the CDR3 is TGTGCCAGCAGCCAAGATTATGCCCTCTATCGAAACACCATATATTTT. Encoded protein: CASSQDYALYRNTIYF.

CDR3: CANRQDDSNQPQHF. CDR3 coding DNA: TGTGCCAACCGACAGGACGATAGCAATCAGCCCCAGCATTTT. This rearrangement joins TRBV6-5 to TRBJ1-5, with a tentative D call TRBD1 (6 bases). Germline V gene data show CDR1 as MNHEY and CDR2 as SVGAGI. The CDR3 is 14 amino acids. V lost 10 bases and J 0 bases, leaving 13 bases between the germline ends.